These 9 T cell receptor beta chains share one sample of origin, sequenced in a study of blood T cells in healthy people across ages. Sample-barcoded 5' priming and a J-beta primer mix drove a second PCR of roughly 7 to 11 cycles. Using its own MiXCR run on the 5' RACE reads, TCRdb lists one record per CDR3 protein. The sample has about 1.4 million distinct CDR3 sequences, roughly 64% seen once. The source material was blood. These receptors originate from a young man in good health.

The chain uses TRBV6-5 and TRBJ2-4; 11 nucleotides match TRBD2. The DNA end lines up better with TRBJ2-7; the J call may be wrong. Germline V gene data show CDR1 as MNHEY and CDR2 as SVGAGI. The CDR3 contains 13 residues. The CDR3 nucleotides are TGTGCCACCAAACTAGCGGGAGACTACGAGCAGTACTTC. It specifies CATKLAGDYEQYF.

This clonotype has only one observation. V gene TRBV9 combines with J gene TRBJ1-1; 7 nucleotides line up with TRBD1. Germline lookup yields CDR1 SGDLS and CDR2 YYNGEE. The CDR3 extends over 16 amino acids. The V and J ends lost 2 bases and 0 bases, in that order; junction bases with no gene match: 7. CDR3 in DNA: TGTGCCAGCAGCGTCGGGAGGGGGCTCATGAACACTGAAGCTTTCTTT. Protein product: CASSVGRGLMNTEAFF.

The chain has TRBV6-5 and TRBJ2-2; D may correspond to TRBD1 or TRBD2 (6 bases each). V was cut by 3 bases and J by 0 bases, with 14 bases left in between. The germline V gene has CDR1 MNHEY and CDR2 SVGAGI. This CDR3 comprises 17 residues. This CDR3 is CASSYTGGGANTGELFF. In DNA form, the CDR3 reads TGTGCCAGCAGTTATACCGGAGGGGGAGCGAACACCGGGGAGCTGTTTTTT.

The genes are TRBV25-1 and TRBJ2-3; 11 bases are a match to TRBD2. The CDR3 extends over 14 amino acids. J gave up 7 bases and V 2 bases, and 2 bases lay outside the gene matches. The germline V gene has CDR1 MGHDK and CDR2 SYGVNS. DNA of the CDR3: TGTGCCAGCAGTGAAGGGACTAGCGGATATACGCAGTATTTT. This gives the protein CASSEGTSGYTQYF.

This clonotype was seen more than once but under ten times. The V gene is TRBV12-3 or TRBV12-4, the J gene TRBJ2-5; no definite D call. CDR3 length: 13 residues. V lost 3 bases, J lost 7 bases, and 12 bases lay in between. The CDR3 DNA follows: TGTGCCAGCAGTTTTTCTCGCATGAGGACCCAGTACTTC. Encoded protein: CASSFSRMRTQYF.

This chain joins TRBV4-1 and TRBJ2-3; D gene uncertain. Germline V gene lookup returns CDR1 MGHRA and CDR2 YSYEKL. Between the trimmed V and J ends, which lost 0 bases and 4 bases, there was a span of 14 bases. This CDR3 spans 16 amino acids. The CDR3 DNA follows: TGCGCCAGCAGCCAAGACAGGCCCAGTGGCCCAGATACGCAGTATTTT. Amino acids: CASSQDRPSGPDTQYF.

The chain carries TRBV4-2 and TRBJ2-7; D is unresolved. Trimming removed 0 bases at V and 4 bases at J, with 10 bases between. This CDR3 region has 14 residues. Germline V lookup: CDR1 LGHNA, CDR2 YNFKEQ. This CDR3 is CASSQDNRKYEQYF. The CDR3 nucleotides read TGTGCCAGCAGCCAAGATAACAGAAAATACGAGCAGTACTTC.

The chain links TRBV7-2 to TRBJ2-4; 8 bases are shared with TRBD1. CDR1 and CDR2 from the germline V gene are SGHTA and FQGNSA. V shed 5 bases, J shed 0 bases, and the junction held 15 bases outside the gene matches. This CDR3 spans 19 amino acids. Here the CDR3 DNA reads TGTGCCAGCAGCCTCTCAGGACAGGGAAGGGGCCTAGCCAAAAACATTCAGTACTTC. Translated: CASSLSGQGRGLAKNIQYF.

CDR3 bases: TGTGCCATCAGTGACCTAGGGGCCCTCTACGAGCAGTACTTC. Amino acid sequence: CAISDLGALYEQYF. This rearrangement joins TRBV10-3 to TRBJ2-5, with a possible D match to TRBD1 (5 bases). The DNA end is more similar to TRBJ2-7, so the J call may be wrong. The CDR3 contains 14 residues. CDR1 and CDR2 from the germline V gene are ENHRY and SYGVKD.